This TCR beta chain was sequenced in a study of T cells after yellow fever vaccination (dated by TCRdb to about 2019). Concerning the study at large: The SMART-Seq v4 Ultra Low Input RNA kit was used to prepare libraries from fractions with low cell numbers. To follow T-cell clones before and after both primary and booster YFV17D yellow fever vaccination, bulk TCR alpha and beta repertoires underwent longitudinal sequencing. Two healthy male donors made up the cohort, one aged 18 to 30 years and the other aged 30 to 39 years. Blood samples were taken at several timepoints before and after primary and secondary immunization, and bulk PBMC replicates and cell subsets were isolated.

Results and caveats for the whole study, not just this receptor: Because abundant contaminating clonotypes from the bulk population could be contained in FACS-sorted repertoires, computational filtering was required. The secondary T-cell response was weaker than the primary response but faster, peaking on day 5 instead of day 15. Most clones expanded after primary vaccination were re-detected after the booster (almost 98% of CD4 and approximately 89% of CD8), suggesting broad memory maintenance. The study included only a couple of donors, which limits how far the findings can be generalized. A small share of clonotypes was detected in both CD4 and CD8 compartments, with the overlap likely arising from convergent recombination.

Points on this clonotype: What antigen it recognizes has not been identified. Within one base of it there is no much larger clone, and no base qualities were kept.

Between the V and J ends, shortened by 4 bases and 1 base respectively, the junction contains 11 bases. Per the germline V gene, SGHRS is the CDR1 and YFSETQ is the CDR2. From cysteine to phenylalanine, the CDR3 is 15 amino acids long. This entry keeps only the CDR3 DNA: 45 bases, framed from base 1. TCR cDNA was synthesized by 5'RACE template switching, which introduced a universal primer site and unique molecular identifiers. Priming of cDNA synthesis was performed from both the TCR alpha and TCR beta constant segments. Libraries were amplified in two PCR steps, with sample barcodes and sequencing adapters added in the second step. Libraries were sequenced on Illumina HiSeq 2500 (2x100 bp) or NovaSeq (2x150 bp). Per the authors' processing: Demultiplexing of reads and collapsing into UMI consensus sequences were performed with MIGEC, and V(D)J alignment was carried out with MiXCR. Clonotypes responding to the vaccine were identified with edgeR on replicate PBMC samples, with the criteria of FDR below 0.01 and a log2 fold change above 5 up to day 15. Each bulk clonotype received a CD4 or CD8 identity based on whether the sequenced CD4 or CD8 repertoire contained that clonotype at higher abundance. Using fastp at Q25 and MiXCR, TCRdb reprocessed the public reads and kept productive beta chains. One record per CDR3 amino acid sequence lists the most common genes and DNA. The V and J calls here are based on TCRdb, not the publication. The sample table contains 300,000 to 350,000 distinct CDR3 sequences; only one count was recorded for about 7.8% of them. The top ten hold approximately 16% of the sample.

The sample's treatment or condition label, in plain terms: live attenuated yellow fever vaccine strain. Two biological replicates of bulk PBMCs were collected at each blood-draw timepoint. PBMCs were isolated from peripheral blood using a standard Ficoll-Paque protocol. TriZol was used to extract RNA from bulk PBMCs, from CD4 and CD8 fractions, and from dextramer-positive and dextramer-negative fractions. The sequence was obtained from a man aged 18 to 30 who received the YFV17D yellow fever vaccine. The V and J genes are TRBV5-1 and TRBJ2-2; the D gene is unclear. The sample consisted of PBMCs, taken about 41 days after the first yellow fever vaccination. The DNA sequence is TGCGCCAGCAGCCCGGGCGTCCTGAACACCGGGGAGCTGTTTTTT. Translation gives CASSPGVLNTGELFF.